Listed below are T cell receptor beta chains from one sample, sequenced in a study of molecular identifiers for immune sequencing clone quantification. TCRdb processed the PCR reads anew with MiXCR; each CDR3 protein has one entry. The sample contains 50,000 to 65,000 distinct CDR3 sequences, less than 25% of which appear only once. Sequencing input: naive CD8+ T cells from blood, with Jurkat cell RNA spiked in. These receptors originate from a human donor in good health. Some libraries in this study had Jurkat cell RNA spiked in. Each CDR3 is given with its conserved first and last residue. The D gene is left open where the match is weak. Rows may omit the clone size; those that give it use once, few, many or a size class.

J gene,clone size,V gene,D gene,CDR3 protein,CDR3 DNA
TRBJ2-6,few,TRBV11-2,-,CASSSYEGAGGTGANVLAF,TGTGCCAGCAGCTCCTACGAGGGAGCTGGGGGGACTGGGGCCAACGTCCTGGCTTTC
TRBJ2-5,many,TRBV28,TRBD2,CASRQTGGLAGETQYF,TGTGCCAGCAGGCAGACCGGGGGACTAGCTGGGGAGACCCAGTACTTC
TRBJ2-4,many,TRBV6-2/TRBV6-3,TRBD1,CASRSGTGPNWAKNIQYF,TGTGCCAGCAGATCCGGGACAGGGCCCAACTGGGCCAAAAACATTCAGTACTTC
TRBJ1-5,once,TRBV7-8,-,CASCSTVSNQPQHF,TGTGCCAGCTGCTCTACAGTTAGCAATCAGCCCCAGCATTTT
TRBJ2-1,few,TRBV12-3/TRBV12-4,-,CASSFGAQGFNEQFF,TGTGCCAGCAGTTTTGGCGCCCAGGGGTTCAATGAGCAGTTCTTC
TRBJ2-7,many,TRBV20-1,TRBD2,CSARDAGAGYEQYF,TGCAGTGCTAGAGATGCGGGAGCTGGCTACGAGCAGTACTTC
TRBJ2-2,many,TRBV15,-,CATSRDRTNAGELFF,TGTGCCACCAGCAGAGACCGGACCAACGCCGGGGAGCTGTTTTTT
TRBJ2-7,many,TRBV5-1,-,CASSLVLDEQYF,TGCGCCAGCAGCCTAGTTTTGGACGAGCAGTACTTC
TRBJ2-7,many,TRBV7-2,-,CASSLGDQAYEQYF,TGTGCCAGCAGCTTAGGGGACCAGGCCTACGAGCAGTACTTC
TRBJ2-3,many,TRBV2,-,CASSKGDRNTDTQYF,TGTGCCAGCAGTAAAGGGGACCGAAACACAGATACGCAGTATTTT
TRBJ2-7,many,TRBV7-6,-,CASSSGREQYF,TGTGCCAGCAGCTCAGGGCGTGAGCAGTACTTC
TRBJ2-1,few,TRBV6-6,TRBD2,CASSYSAGATHNEQFF,TGTGCCAGCAGTTACTCAGCGGGAGCCACCCACAATGAGCAGTTCTTC
TRBJ1-5,many,TRBV4-3,-,CASSPSLQVLAQHF,TGCGCCAGCAGCCCCTCTTTACAGGTGTTGGCCCAGCATTTT
TRBJ2-3,many,TRBV29-1,TRBD2,CSVDGLAGGTSTDTQYF,TGCAGCGTTGACGGGCTAGCGGGGGGGACTAGCACAGATACGCAGTATTTT
TRBJ2-3,-,TRBV20-1,-,CSAIRGLSTDTQYF,TGCAGTGCTATCCGCGGCTTATCCACAGATACGCAGTATTTT
TRBJ2-2,many,TRBV5-5,TRBD2,CASSLNGRAANTGELFF,TGTGCCAGCAGCTTAAACGGGAGGGCCGCGAACACCGGGGAGCTGTTTTTT
TRBJ2-7,few,TRBV19,-,CASSIDLGQNYEQYF,TGTGCCAGTAGTATAGACCTCGGACAGAACTACGAGCAGTACTTC
TRBJ2-7,many,TRBV6-1,-,CASSEWLGGPYEQYF,TGTGCCAGCAGTGAATGGCTGGGGGGCCCCTACGAGCAGTACTTC
TRBJ2-2,few,TRBV2,-,CASSDRASQAGELFF,TGTGCCAGCAGTGATAGGGCCAGCCAGGCCGGGGAGCTGTTTTTT
TRBJ1-1,-,TRBV29-1,-,CRLTGPGRPEAFF,TGCCGCCTGACGGGACCGGGGCGCCCTGAAGCTTTCTTT
TRBJ1-5,many,TRBV28,-,CASSFSYQGLQQPQHF,TGTGCCAGCAGTTTCTCTTATCAGGGTTTACAGCAGCCCCAGCATTTT
TRBJ1-1,many,TRBV3-1,-,CASSQDLGMNTEAFF,TGTGCCAGCAGCCAAGATTTGGGGATGAACACTGAAGCTTTCTTT
TRBJ2-3,many,TRBV7-6,TRBD2,CASSPSRGGTDTQYF,TGTGCCAGCAGCCCGAGTCGGGGGGGCACAGATACGCAGTATTTT
TRBJ2-5,many,TRBV4-1,-,CASSQVLTETQYF,TGCGCCAGCAGCCAAGTTCTAACGGAGACCCAGTACTTC
TRBJ2-3,many,TRBV7-2,TRBD2,CASSFSGRASDTQYF,TGTGCCAGCAGCTTCAGCGGGAGGGCCTCGGATACGCAGTATTTT
TRBJ2-3,many,TRBV9,TRBD1,CASSEGGPAYF,TGTGCCAGCAGCGAAGGGGGCCCGGCGTATTTT
TRBJ2-1,few,TRBV28,-,CASSFRRGSYNEQFF,TGTGCCAGCAGTTTTAGGCGGGGCTCCTACAATGAGCAGTTCTTC
TRBJ1-5,-,TRBV27,-,CASSLNSWTDNNQPQHF,TGTGCCAGCAGTCTGAACTCGTGGACGGACAACAATCAGCCCCAGCATTTT
TRBJ2-7,few,TRBV7-9,-,CASSVGIYEQYF,TGTGCCAGCTCAGTAGGGATCTACGAGCAGTACTTC
TRBJ2-5,many,TRBV30,TRBD2,CAWSISSGEETQYF,TGTGCCTGGAGTATCTCTAGCGGGGAAGAGACCCAGTACTTC
TRBJ1-5,many,TRBV4-1,-,CASSGVDNQPQHF,TGCGCCAGCAGTGGGGTGGACAATCAGCCCCAGCATTTT
TRBJ2-2,many,TRBV14,-,CASSQDVLANTGELFF,TGTGCCAGCAGCCAAGATGTATTAGCGAACACCGGGGAGCTGTTTTTT
TRBJ2-7,many,TRBV6-6,-,CASSYSEYEQYF,TGTGCCAGCAGTTACTCAGAGTACGAGCAGTACTTC
TRBJ1-1,many,TRBV24-1,-,CATTAGWSTEAFF,TGTGCCACCACGGCAGGATGGAGCACTGAAGCTTTCTTT
TRBJ2-3,many,TRBV30,TRBD1,CAWNTRTGGGADTQYF,TGTGCCTGGAACACCCGAACAGGGGGCGGAGCAGATACGCAGTATTTT
TRBJ2-5,-,TRBV9,TRBD2,CASSAEAGEIGPQYF,TGTGCCAGCAGCGCAGAAGCGGGAGAAATTGGACCCCAGTACTTC
TRBJ1-1,few,TRBV27,-,CASSYTGNTEAFF,TGTGCCAGCAGTTATACAGGGAACACTGAAGCTTTCTTT
TRBJ2-5,many,TRBV3-1,-,CASSDGTAETQYF,TGTGCCAGCAGCGATGGGACGGCAGAGACCCAGTACTTC
TRBJ2-5,many,TRBV7-9,-,CASSDWKGETQYF,TGTGCCAGCAGCGATTGGAAGGGGGAGACCCAGTACTTC
TRBJ1-6,many,TRBV10-2,-,CASSNGQGLSPLHF,TGCGCCTCATCCAACGGGCAGGGTTTGTCACCCCTCCACTTT
TRBJ2-5,few,TRBV29-1,TRBD2,CSVNAGGLAGEGTQYF,TGCAGCGTTAATGCAGGCGGGCTAGCGGGAGAAGGGACCCAGTACTTC
TRBJ1-5,many,TRBV18,TRBD1,CASSPRADRGHSNQPQHF,TGTGCCAGCTCGCCAAGGGCGGACAGGGGGCACAGCAATCAGCCCCAGCATTTT
TRBJ2-3,many,TRBV29-1,TRBD2,CSVEEGAGATTDTQYF,TGCAGCGTTGAAGAGGGAGCGGGGGCAACCACAGATACGCAGTATTTT
TRBJ2-7,-,TRBV5-3,-,CASSLTLPYEQYF,TGTGCCAGCAGCCTTACCCTACCATACGAGCAGTACTTC
TRBJ2-5,-,TRBV13,-,CAGSPGSQETQYF,TGTGCCGGCAGCCCCGGGTCCCAAGAGACCCAGTACTTC
TRBJ2-3,many,TRBV28,TRBD2,CASSFGSGRLDTQYF,TGTGCCAGCAGTTTTGGTAGCGGGCGATTAGATACGCAGTATTTT
TRBJ1-2,-,TRBV11-2,-,CASSWGLSRGTQVANYGYTF,TGTGCCAGCAGCTGGGGTCTAAGCCGGGGCACACAGGTAGCTAACTATGGCTACACCTTC
TRBJ2-1,many,TRBV29-1,TRBD2,CSVETKGLAGGPEQFF,TGCAGCGTTGAGACCAAGGGACTAGCGGGAGGTCCCGAGCAGTTCTTC
TRBJ2-5,many,TRBV12-3/TRBV12-4,TRBD2,CASSSWGLAGGKETQYF,TGTGCCAGCAGTTCGTGGGGACTAGCGGGGGGCAAAGAGACCCAGTACTTC